This T cell receptor (beta chain) was captured by sequencing in a study of blood T cell repertoires in COVID-19. TCRdb's copy holds only in-frame clones and misses some; the assay was immunoSEQ multiplex PCR. This table holds under 45,000 clones, approximately 79% found once. The sequenced sample consisted of peripheral blood. This TCR derives from a human donor in a cohort sampled during active COVID-19.

As DNA, the CDR3 is TGCGCCAGCAGCAGACAGTCCCCAATCAACAATGAGCAGTTCTTC. Translated, it gives CASSRQSPINNEQFF. The rearrangement joins TRBV5-1 to TRBJ2-1; possibly TRBD1 for D (5 bases). V lost 4 bases, J lost 5 bases, and 16 bases lay in between. Per the germline V gene, CDR1 is SGHRS and CDR2 is YFSETQ. The CDR3 runs 15 residues.